This TCR beta chain was retrieved from a study of neoadjuvant anti-PD-1 for oral cavity cancer (dated by TCRdb to 2020 to 2023). Some background on the complete study: Before curative-intent surgical resection, most patients were given three to four biweekly doses of nivolumab at 3 mg/kg. For patients who did not progress, a fourth nivolumab dose was given around day 43, followed by definitive surgical resection on days 50-56. Responders were defined as patients with complete response, partial response or stable disease by RECIST 1.1; non-responders were defined as patients with progression. There were roughly 13 patients in the parent correlative cohort, and the response rate was around 35%.

Beyond this particular receptor, the publication reports: Only a few patients per response group were included in the TCR analyses, and larger cohorts for validation were called for by the authors. Higher pretreatment blood TCRbeta clonality and lower post-treatment tumor TCRbeta clonality were correlated with higher pretreatment blood Treg/Th17 ratios. Within PBMCs, T cell clonality (Gini index) was significantly higher in non-responders than responders after neoadjuvant nivolumab.

Notes on this clone: Its antigen is currently not known. No much larger clone is present one base from it, and per-base qualities are unavailable.

This specimen's time point label, interpreted: after neoadjuvant nivolumab, at surgical resection. Patients were newly diagnosed with stage II-IVA oral cavity squamous cell carcinoma and had received no prior systemic or radiation treatment. The cohort consisted of patients with HPV-negative, locally advanced oral cavity squamous cell carcinoma. Peripheral blood mononuclear cells were analyzed directly and were not maintained or expanded in culture. The samples were obtained from a longitudinal correlative study of a single-arm phase II trial testing neoadjuvant nivolumab in oral cavity squamous cell carcinoma. Subject-matched pre- and post-treatment PBMCs and tumors from three responders and three non-responders were subjected to genomic DNA-based TCRbeta sequencing. Peripheral blood mononuclear cells were collected before nivolumab treatment and were collected again after treatment, at the time of surgery. Genomic DNA was isolated from PBMCs using the Maxwell RSC DNA from Cells kit.

For deep sequencing, each PBMC sample was run in six replicates, with libraries mostly built from 400 to 550 ng of input genomic DNA. The immunoSEQ hsTCRbeta kit was used to prepare TCRbeta libraries, following the manufacturer's instructions. The finished libraries were brought together in one pool at roughly 2.7 nM, which was then read using an Illumina NovaSeq 6000 S4 flow cell. The original pipeline was this. The immunoSEQ Analyzer handled quality control and preprocessing of the raw data. The analysis was restricted to productive rearrangements, with each unique CDR3 amino acid sequence defining a clonotype. Repertoire clonality was estimated as the Gini-Simpson index, computed with the R package tcR. Student's t test was used to compare Gini indices, while Pearson correlation assessed associations with tumor size change. TCRdb obtained this table from immuneACCESS and retained in-frame rearrangements with V and J assigned. These tables miss some clones; where compared with another copy, unresolved V genes account for less than half of the shortfall, and the remainder is unexplained. From that table come the V and J calls and clone size; the DNA was used to work out D and trimming. This sample comprises 72,000 or so clones, 86% of them detected only once. 2.5% to 3% of the sample is taken by the ten largest.

The input for sequencing was PBMCs, taken after nivolumab (anti-PD-1) treatment. The receptor's source is a person aged 35 to 85 with oral cavity squamous cell carcinoma.

The bases are TGCGCCAGCAGCTTGGCCACAGGGTTTGGGGCCAACGTCCTGACTTTC. It specifies CASSLATGFGANVLTF. The rearranged chain carries TRBV5-1 and TRBJ2-6; the D gene is perhaps TRBD1, on 6 matching bases. The CDR3 runs 16 residues from the cysteine to the phenylalanine. Only the CDR3 DNA stays, 48 bases, in frame from base 1. Trimming at the junction amounts to 0 bases on V and 3 bases on J, and the germline ends lie 10 bases apart. CDR1 and CDR2 were assigned from the germline V gene as SGHRS and YFSETQ.